These 24 T cell receptor beta chains were sequenced from one sample in a study of blood T cell repertoires in COVID-19. Clones were sequenced by immunoSEQ multiplex PCR, and TCRdb holds only the in-frame ones, with some missing. The top ten hold approximately 1% of the sample, which has almost 400,000 clones, around 89% seen once. The sample comprised PBMCs or T cells enriched from blood (not recorded which). The receptors stem from a woman aged 25 to 39 with acute COVID-19.

This clone was counted only a few times. The rearrangement uses TRBV4-1 and TRBJ1-1; D is perhaps TRBD1 (5 bases). V was clipped by 2 bases and J by 5 bases, with 15 bases between them. The CDR3 spans 15 residues. The germline V gene has CDR1 MGHRA and CDR2 YSYEKL. This CDR3 is CASSQTRVGGTEAFF. DNA of the CDR3: TGCGCCAGCAGCCAAACCAGGGTGGGTGGAACTGAAGCTTTCTTT.

This clone was seen once. Additional DNA sequences in this sample encode the identical CDR3. The chain is built from TRBV10-3 and TRBJ1-5, with 10 nucleotides matching TRBD1. The CDR3 runs to 14 residues. With 8 bases clipped from V and 2 bases from J, the junction kept 3 bases outside the gene matches. CDR1 and CDR2 (germline): ENHRY, SYGVKD. The CDR3 DNA follows: TGTGCCATCCGCGGGACAGGGGGCAATCAGCCCCAGCATTTT. Protein sequence: CAIRGTGGNQPQHF.

The chain has TRBV25-1 and TRBJ2-1; no reliable D call. V dropped 2 bases and J dropped 6 bases, with 17 bases sitting between them. The CDR3 sequence is 16 residues long. CDR1 MGHDK and CDR2 SYGVNS come from the germline V gene. The CDR3 region has the DNA TGTGCCAGCAGTGAAGGCTCCATCCCCAGTACCAATGAGCAGTTCTTC. It encodes CASSEGSIPSTNEQFF.

About this clone: The junction departs from germline at one end; a sequencing error may be responsible. This chain uses TRBV10-2 with TRBJ2-5, with 14 positions matching TRBD2. CDR1 WSHSY and CDR2 SAAADI come from the germline V gene. The CDR3 is made up of 17 amino acids. CDR3 loop: CASSYQGLAGDQEAQYF. The DNA of the CDR3 is TGCGCCAGCAGTTATCAGGGACTAGCGGGGGATCAAGAGGCCCAGTACTTC.

This chain uses TRBV7-9 with TRBJ1-1; the match to TRBD1 covers 9 bases. CDR1 is SEHNR, CDR2 FQNEAQ, per germline (reference sequence). The length of the CDR3 is 15 residues. V was clipped by 5 bases and J by 3 bases; unmatched bases: 7. The CDR3 is CASSPGQGTDTEAFF. DNA for the CDR3: TGTGCCAGCAGCCCCGGACAGGGGACGGACACTGAAGCTTTCTTT.

This clone was seen only once. The chain combines TRBV19 with TRBJ2-2; D might be TRBD2 (6 bases). The CDR3 loop spans 14 amino acids. Germline V gene sequence: CDR1 LNHDA, CDR2 SQIVND (reference sequence). Trimming left V 4 bases short and J 5 bases short, with 11 bases between. The chain's CDR3 is CASSRLAWTGELFF. For the CDR3, the DNA is TGTGCCAGTAGTAGGCTAGCGTGGACCGGGGAGCTGTTTTTT.

The V and J genes are TRBV19 and TRBJ1-3; 7 bases are a match to TRBD1. This CDR3 is 16 amino acids long. J lost 0 bases, V lost 3 bases, and 5 bases had no gene match. Germline CDR1 reads LNHDA; CDR2 reads SQIVND (reference sequence). As DNA, the CDR3 is TGTGCCAGTAGTATGGGACAGACAAGCTCTGGAAACACCATATATTTT. Protein sequence: CASSMGQTSSGNTIYF.

In this sample, this clone turned up once. This chain joins TRBV3-1 (or the pseudogene TRBV3-2) and TRBJ1-1; TRBD1 agrees at 9 bases. V shed 0 bases and J 4 bases; nucleotides not matched to a gene: 3. The CDR3 extends over 15 amino acids. Germline V gives CDR1 LGHDT, CDR2 YNNKEL (reference sequence). CDR3 sequence reads: CASSQDRTGVTEAFF. CDR3 nucleotide sequence: TGTGCCAGCAGCCAAGATCGGACAGGGGTCACTGAAGCTTTCTTT.

The chain recombines TRBV11-2 with TRBJ1-2; D call uncertain. CDR1 and CDR2 from the germline V gene are SGHAT and FQNNGV. The germline V and J ends were trimmed by 4 bases and 13 bases, with 19 bases remaining between them. The CDR3 consists of 13 residues. The DNA for the CDR3 is TGTGCCAGCAGCTCGGACTGGCAGACCTATAGCACCTTC. Amino acids: CASSSDWQTYSTF.

The V call is TRBV18, the J call TRBJ2-2; 11 bases agree with TRBD2. Germline loops: CDR1 KGHSH, CDR2 LQKENI. V lost 6 bases to trimming and J lost 3 bases; unmatched junction nucleotides: 6. The CDR3 contains 16 residues. The CDR3 DNA reads as TGTGCCAGCTCGCAGGTGGGACTAGCGGACACCGGGGAGCTGTTTTTT. Translating it yields CASSQVGLADTGELFF.

The chain uses TRBV7-2 and TRBJ2-1; the D gene is possibly TRBD2 (6 bases). The V gene's germline CDR1 is SGHTA and CDR2 FQGNSA. V lost 4 bases and J 0 bases, leaving 13 bases between the germline ends. This CDR3 is 16 amino acids long. CDR3 DNA: TGTGCCAGCAGCTGGGTAGCGGTAAGCTCCTACAATGAGCAGTTCTTC. As protein: CASSWVAVSSYNEQFF.

The V call is TRBV29-1, the J call TRBJ1-2, with no clear D. V lost 7 bases to trimming and J lost 4 bases, with 13 bases between them. Germline V gives CDR1 SQVTM, CDR2 ANQGSEA. The CDR3 runs to 12 residues. The CDR3 loop reads CSAHGDPYGYTF. The CDR3 DNA is TGCAGCGCGCACGGGGATCCCTATGGCTACACCTTC.

V gene TRBV29-1 combines with J gene TRBJ1-2; 8 bases fit TRBD1. Germline V gene data show CDR1 as SQVTM and CDR2 as ANQGSEA. J was trimmed by 7 bases and V by 4 bases; bases with no gene match: 8. The CDR3 is made up of 13 amino acids. The CDR3 spells CSVAQDRVLGYTF. DNA of the CDR3: TGCAGCGTTGCTCAGGACAGGGTTCTTGGCTACACCTTC.

The chain couples TRBV19 to TRBJ1-5, with D possibly being TRBD1 (6 bases). The CDR3 spans 14 residues. Germline CDR1 LNHDA, CDR2 SQIVND (reference sequence). Deletions cut 5 bases from V and 3 bases from J, with 11 bases between. The chain's CDR3 is CASSPDRYNQPQHF. DNA of the CDR3: TGTGCCAGTAGTCCCGACAGGTACAATCAGCCCCAGCATTTT.

The chain employs TRBV9 and TRBJ2-5; 12 bases are shared with TRBD2. The CDR3 sequence is 14 residues long. Germline V gives CDR1 SGDLS, CDR2 YYNGEE. Trimming took 4 bases from V and 5 from J; bases not matched to a gene: 3. Here the CDR3 DNA reads TGTGCCAGCAGCTTGACTAGCGGGGGTGAGACCCAGTACTTC. It specifies CASSLTSGGETQYF. Combining the CDR3 with reference TRBV9 and TRBJ2-5 gives the whole variable domain DSGVTQTPKHLITATGQRVTLRCSPRSGDLSVYWYQQSLDQGLQFLIQYYNGEERAKGNILERFSAQQFPDLHSELNLSSLELGDSALYFCASSLTSGGETQYFGPGTRLLVL.

The chain carries TRBV27 and TRBJ1-6; 8 bases are shared with TRBD1. The CDR3 loop spans 17 amino acids. With 2 bases clipped from V and 13 bases from J, the junction kept 16 bases outside the gene matches. The germline gives CDR1 MNHEY, CDR2 SMNVEV (reference sequence). The CDR3 nucleotides are TGTGCCAGCAGTTTAAGTTCCGGACAGGGTATAATTCACCCCCTCCACTTT. Translating gives CASSLSSGQGIIHPLHF.

The chain couples TRBV10-2 to TRBJ1-5, with D unresolved. Germline CDR1 is WSHSY and CDR2 is SAAADI. Trimming removed 6 bases at V and 4 bases at J, with 10 bases between. The CDR3 is made up of 13 amino acids. CDR3 region: CASSEQPNQPQHF. The CDR3 nucleotides are TGCGCCAGCAGCGAACAGCCAAATCAGCCCCAGCATTTT.

V and J are TRBV7-2 and TRBJ1-5; 7 bases map to TRBD1. There are 15 residues in the CDR3. The V and J ends lost 5 bases and 1 base, in that order; junction bases with no gene match: 5. Looked up from germline, CDR1 is SGHTA and CDR2 is FQGNSA. The CDR3: CASSRDSLSNQPQHF. The CDR3 nucleotides are TGTGCCAGCAGCCGGGACAGCTTAAGCAATCAGCCCCAGCATTTT.

The chain has TRBV5-6 and TRBJ1-4, with a possible D match to TRBD1 (6 bases). The CDR3 consists of 16 residues. The V end was cut by 4 bases, the J end by 8 bases, with 21 bases between. Looked up from germline, CDR1 is SGHDT and CDR2 is YYEEEE. In nucleotides, the CDR3 is TGTGCCAGCAGCCCGGCGACAGGAGGCACAGGCGAAAAACTGTTTTTT. Its protein is CASSPATGGTGEKLFF.

This chain joins TRBV5-4 and TRBJ1-2; 12 nucleotides match TRBD1. The CDR3 consists of 15 residues. Germline loops: CDR1 SGHNT, CDR2 YYREEE (reference sequence). V shed 4 bases and J 4 bases; nucleotides not matched to a gene: 5. The CDR3 DNA sequence: TGTGCCAGCAGCCCGGGACAGGGGGCTCGCTATGGCTACACCTTC. It yields the protein CASSPGQGARYGYTF.

The rearrangement links TRBV5-1 to TRBJ1-4; D is perhaps TRBD1 (6 bases). V was trimmed by 0 bases and J by 8 bases, leaving 11 bases between them. The CDR3 runs 14 residues. The germline CDR1 and CDR2 sequences are SGHRS and YFSETQ. The DNA of the CDR3 is TGCGCCAGCAGCTTGGGAGGGGGAAGCGAAAAACTGTTTTTT. Translating it yields CASSLGGGSEKLFF.

The gene calls are TRBV5-1 and TRBJ2-2; perhaps TRBD1 as D (5 bases). This CDR3 is 14 amino acids long. V lost 1 base and J 8 bases, leaving 12 bases between the germline ends. Germline values: CDR1 SGHRS, CDR2 YFSETQ. CDR3 DNA: TGCGCCAGCAGCTTGCTACCAGGGTCGGGGGAGCTGTTTTTT. It is translated as CASSLLPGSGELFF.

The J gene is TRBJ2-2, the V gene TRBV29-1; 7 bases agree with TRBD2. Germline values: CDR1 SQVTM, CDR2 ANQGSEA. Trimming took 4 bases from V and 8 from J; bases not matched to a gene: 7. This CDR3 is 13 amino acids long. CDR3 DNA sequence: TGCAGCGTTGCCGGAAGACTAGCAGGGGAGCTGTTTTTT. This gives the protein CSVAGRLAGELFF.

The chain couples TRBV30 to TRBJ1-1; D is ambiguous. Trimming pared 0 bases from V and 8 bases from J, leaving 13 bases between. CDR1 GTSNPN and CDR2 SVGIG come from the germline V gene (reference sequence). The CDR3 extends over 13 amino acids. The CDR3 region is CAWSVQRGSEAFF. CDR3 bases: TGTGCCTGGAGTGTACAGCGTGGGAGCGAAGCTTTCTTT.